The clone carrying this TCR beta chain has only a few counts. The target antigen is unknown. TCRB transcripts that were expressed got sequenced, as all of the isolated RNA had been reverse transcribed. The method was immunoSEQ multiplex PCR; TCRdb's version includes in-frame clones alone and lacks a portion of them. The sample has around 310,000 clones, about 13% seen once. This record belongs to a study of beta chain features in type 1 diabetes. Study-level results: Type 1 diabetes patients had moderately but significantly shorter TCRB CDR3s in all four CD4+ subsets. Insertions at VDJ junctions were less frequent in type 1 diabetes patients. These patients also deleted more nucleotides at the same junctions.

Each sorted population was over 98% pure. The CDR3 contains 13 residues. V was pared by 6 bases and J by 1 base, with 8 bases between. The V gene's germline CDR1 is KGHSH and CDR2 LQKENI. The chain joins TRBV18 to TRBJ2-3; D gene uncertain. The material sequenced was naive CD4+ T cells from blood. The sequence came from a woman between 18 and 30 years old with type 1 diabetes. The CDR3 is CASSKARTDTQYF. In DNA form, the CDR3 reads TGTGCCAGCTCCAAAGCCCGCACAGATACGCAGTATTTT. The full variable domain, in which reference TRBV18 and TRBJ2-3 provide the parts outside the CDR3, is NAGVMQNPRHLVRRRGQEARLRCSPMKGHSHVYWYRQLPEEGLKFMVYLQKENIIDESGMPKERFSAEFPKEGPSILRIQQVVRGDSAAYFCASSKARTDTQYFGPGTRLTVL.